These 5 T cell receptor beta chains originate from one sample sequenced in a study of T cell responses to AZD1222 COVID-19 vaccine. Only in-frame clones appear in the TCRdb table, and some are missing; sequencing was by immunoSEQ multiplex PCR. This table has some 87,000 clones, more than 80% appearing once. The material sequenced was peripheral blood, taken on day 0 of AZD1222 vaccination. All receptors derive from an adult in good health.

V and J are TRBV6-6 and TRBJ2-7, with 7 bases that match TRBD1. The trim removed 2 bases at V and 1 base at J, leaving 8 bases unmatched. The CDR3 is made up of 16 amino acids. Germline V gene lookup returns CDR1 MNHNY and CDR2 SVGAGI (reference sequence). CDR3 in DNA: TGTGCCAGCAGTTACCCCGGGACAGCCTTTTCCTACGAGCAGTACTTC. Translating gives CASSYPGTAFSYEQYF.

V gene TRBV29-1 combines with J gene TRBJ2-1; TRBD2 agrees at 10 bases. The CDR3 contains 15 residues. V trimming: 4 bases; J trimming: 3 bases; junction bases outside the gene matches: 6. Germline lookup yields CDR1 SQVTM and CDR2 ANQGSEA. This chain's CDR3 is CSVAEAGGLYNEQFF. The CDR3, as DNA: TGCAGCGTTGCGGAAGCGGGAGGGCTCTACAATGAGCAGTTCTTC.

The chain carries TRBV5-1 and TRBJ1-1; a weak D match, TRBD1 (5 bases). This CDR3 has 12 amino acids. V lost 4 bases and J lost 8, with 12 bases in between. Germline-derived CDR1 and CDR2 are SGHRS and YFSETQ. The CDR3 region is CASSMGTGEAFF. The CDR3 region has the DNA TGCGCCAGCAGCATGGGGACCGGGGAAGCTTTCTTT.

In its sample, this clone was seen once. The chain has TRBV5-4 and TRBJ2-7, with D perhaps given as TRBD1 or TRBD2 (6 bases each). The CDR3 runs to 13 residues. Trimming cost V 4 bases and J 6 bases, with 14 bases left between them. Germline CDR1 is SGHNT and CDR2 is YYREEE (reference sequence). The CDR3: CASSPLEGGEQYF. The CDR3 coding sequence is TGTGCCAGCAGCCCCCTTGAGGGGGGCGAGCAGTACTTC.

This chain links TRBV5-4 with TRBJ1-2; D possibly corresponds to TRBD1 (6 bases). The V end lost 1 base, the J end lost 7 bases, and 20 bases lay between the germline ends. The germline CDR1 and CDR2 sequences are SGHNT and YYREEE (reference sequence). This CDR3 is 16 amino acids long. CDR3 bases: TGTGCCAGCAGCTTGTGGTTAGGGGGAACTCAGGGTGGCTACACCTTC. It translates to CASSLWLGGTQGGYTF.